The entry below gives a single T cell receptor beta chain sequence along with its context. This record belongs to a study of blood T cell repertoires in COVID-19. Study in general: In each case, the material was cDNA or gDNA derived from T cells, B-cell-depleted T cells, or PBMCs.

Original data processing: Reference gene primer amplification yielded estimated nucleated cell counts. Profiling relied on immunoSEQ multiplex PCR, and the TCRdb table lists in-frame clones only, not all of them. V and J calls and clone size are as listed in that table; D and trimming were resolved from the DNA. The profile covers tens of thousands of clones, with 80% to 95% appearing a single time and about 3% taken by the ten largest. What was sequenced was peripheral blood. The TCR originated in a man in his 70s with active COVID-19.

The CDR3 here is CSAPGGREQFF. CDR3 bases: TGCAGTGCCCCGGGGGGACGGGAGCAGTTCTTC. The rearrangement links TRBV20-1 to TRBJ2-1, with 7 bases that match TRBD2. CDR3 length: 11 amino acids. Looked up from germline, CDR1 is DFQATT and CDR2 is SNEGSKA (reference sequence). Germline trimming cut 6 bases from V and 10 bases from J; bases unmatched to any gene: 6.